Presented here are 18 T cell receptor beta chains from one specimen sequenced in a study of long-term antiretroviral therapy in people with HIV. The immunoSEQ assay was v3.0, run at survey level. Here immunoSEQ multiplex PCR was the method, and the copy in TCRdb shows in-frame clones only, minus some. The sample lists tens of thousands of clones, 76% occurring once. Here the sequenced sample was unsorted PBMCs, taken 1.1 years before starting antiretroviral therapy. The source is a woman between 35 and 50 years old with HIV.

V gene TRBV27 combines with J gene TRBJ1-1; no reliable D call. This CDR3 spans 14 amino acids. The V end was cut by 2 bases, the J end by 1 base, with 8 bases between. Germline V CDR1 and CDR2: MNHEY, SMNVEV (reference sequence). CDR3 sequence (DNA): TGTGCCAGCAGTTTAAGTCCCCAGAACACTGAAGCTTTCTTT. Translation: CASSLSPQNTEAFF.

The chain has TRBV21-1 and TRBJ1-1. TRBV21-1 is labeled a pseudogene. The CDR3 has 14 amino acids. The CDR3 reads CASSKPREPTEAFF. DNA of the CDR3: TGTGCCAGCAGCAAACCGAGGGAGCCCACTGAAGCTTTCTTT.

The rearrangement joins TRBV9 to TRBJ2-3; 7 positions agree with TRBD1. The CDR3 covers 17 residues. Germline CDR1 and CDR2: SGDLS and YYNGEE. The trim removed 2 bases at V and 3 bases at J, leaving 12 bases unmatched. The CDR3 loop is CASSVLTGRVKTDTQYF. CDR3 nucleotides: TGTGCCAGCAGCGTTCTGACAGGGCGGGTGAAGACAGATACGCAGTATTTT.

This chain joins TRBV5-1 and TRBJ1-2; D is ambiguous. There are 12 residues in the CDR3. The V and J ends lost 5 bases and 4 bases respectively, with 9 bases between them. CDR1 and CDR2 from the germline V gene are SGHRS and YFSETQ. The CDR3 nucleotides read TGCGCCAGCAGTCAGGTTGGCTATGGCTACACCTTC. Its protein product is CASSQVGYGYTF.

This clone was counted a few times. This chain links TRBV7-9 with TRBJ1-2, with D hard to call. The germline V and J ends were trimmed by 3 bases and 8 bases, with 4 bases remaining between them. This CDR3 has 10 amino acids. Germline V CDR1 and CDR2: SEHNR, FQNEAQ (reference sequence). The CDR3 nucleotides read TGTGCCAGCAGCTTCGGAGGCTACACCTTC. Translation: CASSFGGYTF.

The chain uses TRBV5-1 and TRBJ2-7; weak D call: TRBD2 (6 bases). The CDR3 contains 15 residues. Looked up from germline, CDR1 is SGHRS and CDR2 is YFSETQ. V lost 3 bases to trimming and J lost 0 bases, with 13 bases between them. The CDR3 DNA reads TGCGCCAGCAGCTCTGGACGGGAGACCTCCTACGAGCAGTACTTC. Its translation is CASSSGRETSYEQYF.

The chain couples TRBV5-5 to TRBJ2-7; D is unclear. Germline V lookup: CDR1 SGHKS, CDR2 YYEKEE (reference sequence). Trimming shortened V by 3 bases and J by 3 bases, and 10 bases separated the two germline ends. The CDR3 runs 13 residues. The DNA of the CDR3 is TGTGCCAGCAGCTCGTTTGACGTCTACGAGCAGTACTTC. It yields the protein CASSSFDVYEQYF.

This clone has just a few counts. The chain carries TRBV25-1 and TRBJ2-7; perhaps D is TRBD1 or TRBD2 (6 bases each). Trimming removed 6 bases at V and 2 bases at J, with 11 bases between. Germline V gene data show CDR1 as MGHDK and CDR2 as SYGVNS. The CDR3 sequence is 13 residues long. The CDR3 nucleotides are TGTGCCAGCAGGGGGGCGGGACCCTACGAGCAGTACTTC. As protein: CASRGAGPYEQYF.

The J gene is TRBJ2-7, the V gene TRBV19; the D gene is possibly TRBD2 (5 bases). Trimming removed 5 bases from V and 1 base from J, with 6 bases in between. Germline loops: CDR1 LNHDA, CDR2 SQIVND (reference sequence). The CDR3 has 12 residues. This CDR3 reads CASSPGSYEQYF. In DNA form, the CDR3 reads TGTGCCAGTAGTCCGGGGTCCTACGAGCAGTACTTC.

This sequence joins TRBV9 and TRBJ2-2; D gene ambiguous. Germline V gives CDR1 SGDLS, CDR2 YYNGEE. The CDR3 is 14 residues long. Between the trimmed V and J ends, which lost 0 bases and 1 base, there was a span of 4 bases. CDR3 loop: CASSVAGNTGELFF. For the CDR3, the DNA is TGTGCCAGCAGCGTAGCCGGGAACACCGGGGAGCTGTTTTTT.

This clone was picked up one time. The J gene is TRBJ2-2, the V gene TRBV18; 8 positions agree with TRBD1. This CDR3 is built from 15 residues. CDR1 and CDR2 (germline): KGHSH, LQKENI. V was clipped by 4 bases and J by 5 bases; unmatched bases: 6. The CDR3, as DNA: TGTGCCAGCTCACGAAGACAGGGGATTACCGGGGAGCTGTTTTTT. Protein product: CASSRRQGITGELFF.

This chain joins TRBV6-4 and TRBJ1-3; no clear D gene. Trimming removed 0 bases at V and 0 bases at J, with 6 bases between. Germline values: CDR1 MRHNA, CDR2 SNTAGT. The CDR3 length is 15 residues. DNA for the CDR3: TGTGCCAGCAGTGACTCAATCAGCTCTGGAAACACCATATATTTT. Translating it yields CASSDSISSGNTIYF.

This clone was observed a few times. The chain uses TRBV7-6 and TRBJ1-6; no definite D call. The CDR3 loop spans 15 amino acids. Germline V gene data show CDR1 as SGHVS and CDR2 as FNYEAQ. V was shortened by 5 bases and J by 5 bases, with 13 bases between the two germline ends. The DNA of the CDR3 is TGTGCCAGCAGCCCAGGAGAGGGAGATAATTCACCCCTCCACTTT. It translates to CASSPGEGDNSPLHF. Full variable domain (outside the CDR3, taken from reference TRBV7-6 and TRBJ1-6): GAGVSQSPRYKVTKRGQDVALRCDPISGHVSLYWYRQALGQGPEFLTYFNYEAQQDKSGLPNDRFSAERPEGSISTLTIQRTEQRDSAMYRCASSPGEGDNSPLHFGNGTRLTVT.

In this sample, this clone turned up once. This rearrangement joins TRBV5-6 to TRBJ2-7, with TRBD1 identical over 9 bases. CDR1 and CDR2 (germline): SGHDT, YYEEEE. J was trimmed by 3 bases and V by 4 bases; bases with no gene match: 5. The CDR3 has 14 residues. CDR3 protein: CASSPGTGYYEQYF. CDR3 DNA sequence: TGTGCCAGCAGCCCCGGGACAGGGTACTACGAGCAGTACTTC.

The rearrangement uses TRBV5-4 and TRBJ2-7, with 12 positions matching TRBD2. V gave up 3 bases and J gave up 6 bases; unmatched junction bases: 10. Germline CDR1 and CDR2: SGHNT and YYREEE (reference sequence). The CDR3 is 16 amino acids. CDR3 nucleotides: TGTGCCAGCAGCTCCTCGAGACTAGCGGGAGTGGGCGAGCAGTACTTC. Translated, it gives CASSSSRLAGVGEQYF.

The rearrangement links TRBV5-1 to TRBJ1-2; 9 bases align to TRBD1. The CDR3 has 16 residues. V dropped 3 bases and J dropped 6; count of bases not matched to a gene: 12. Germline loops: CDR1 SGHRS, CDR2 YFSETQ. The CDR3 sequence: CASSSGTGFDNNGYTF. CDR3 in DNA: TGCGCCAGCAGCTCCGGGACAGGGTTTGACAATAATGGCTACACCTTC.

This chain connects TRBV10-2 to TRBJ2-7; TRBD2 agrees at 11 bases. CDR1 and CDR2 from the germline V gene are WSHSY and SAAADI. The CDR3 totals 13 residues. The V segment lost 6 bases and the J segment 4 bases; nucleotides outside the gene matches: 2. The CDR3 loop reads CASSPSGRYEQYF. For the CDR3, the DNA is TGCGCCAGCAGCCCTAGCGGGAGGTACGAGCAGTACTTC.

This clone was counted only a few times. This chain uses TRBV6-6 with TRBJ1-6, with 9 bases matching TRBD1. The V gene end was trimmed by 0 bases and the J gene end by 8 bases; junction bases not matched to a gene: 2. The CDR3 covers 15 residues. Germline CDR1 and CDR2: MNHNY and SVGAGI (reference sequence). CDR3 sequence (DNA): TGTGCCAGCAGTTACTCAGGGACAGGGCATTCACCCCTCCACTTT. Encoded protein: CASSYSGTGHSPLHF.